This entry lists 8 T cell receptor beta chains sequenced from one sample in a study of T-cell reconstitution after alpha-beta-depleted transplantation in children. Preparation of the TCRbeta library used unique molecular identifiers. TCRdb itself ran the PCR reads through MiXCR, one entry per CDR3 protein. Of over 400,000 distinct CDR3 sequences in the sample, over 40% were seen once. The starting material was PBMCs, obtained before TCRalphabeta/CD19-depleted stem cell transplant. Source of these receptors: a girl aged 2-10 years with aplastic anemia, due to receive a stem cell transplant.

This clonotype came up many times. The J gene is TRBJ2-3, the V gene TRBV20-1; TRBD1 aligns across 7 bases. Germline CDR1 reads DFQATT; CDR2 reads SNEGSKA (reference sequence). The CDR3 length is 17 residues. J gave up 4 bases and V 1 base, and 14 bases lay outside the gene matches. Written as DNA, the CDR3 is TGCAGTGCTAGAGCGTTTACCGGGACAGTTCGTGCAGATACGCAGTATTTT. Translated, it gives CSARAFTGTVRADTQYF.

The table lists this clonotype with a few counts. This chain links TRBV20-1 with TRBJ2-1; no firm D call. This CDR3 is built from 16 residues. Germline CDR1 DFQATT, CDR2 SNEGSKA (reference sequence). V gave up 1 base and J gave up 2 bases, with 15 bases separating them. CDR3 residues: CSARGRAITPYNEQFF. In nucleotides, the CDR3 is TGCAGTGCTAGAGGAAGAGCGATTACTCCCTACAATGAGCAGTTCTTC.

This clonotype was seen at least ten times. The chain joins TRBV6-5 to TRBJ2-6, with 9 bases that match TRBD1. CDR1 and CDR2 (germline): MNHEY, SVGAGI. The CDR3 is 17 amino acids. With V trimmed by 1 base and J by 2 bases, 3 bases remained unmatched. The DNA for the CDR3 is TGTGCCAGCAGTTACTGGGACAGGGAGGCTGGGGCCAACGTCCTGACTTTC. This sequence encodes CASSYWDREAGANVLTF.

The sample holds a few counts of this clonotype. This chain connects TRBV4-1 to TRBJ2-2; 7 bases agree with TRBD2. Germline V CDR1 and CDR2: MGHRA, YSYEKL. J was trimmed by 6 bases and V by 0 bases; bases with no gene match: 1. The CDR3 is 14 amino acids. CDR3 DNA sequence: TGCGCCAGCAGCCAAGACGGGGGGTCCGGGGAGCTGTTTTTT. Translation: CASSQDGGSGELFF.

The V and J genes are TRBV11-2 and TRBJ2-1, with a possible D match to TRBD1 (6 bases). Trimming took off 4 bases at V and 9 bases at J, with 16 bases between the two ends. Per the germline V gene, CDR1 is SGHAT and CDR2 is FQNNGV. The CDR3 runs to 14 residues. CDR3 DNA sequence: TGTGCCAGCAGCTCAAGAGGGCGCAGGGGTGAGCAGTTCTTC. Protein sequence: CASSSRGRRGEQFF. The full variable domain, with the rest looked up from reference TRBV11-2 and TRBJ2-1, is EAGVAQSPRYKIIEKRQSVAFWCNPISGHATLYWYQQILGQGPKLLIQFQNNGVVDDSQLPKDRFSAERLKGVDSTLKIQPAKLEDSAVYLCASSSRGRRGEQFFGPGTRLTVL.

The chain couples TRBV5-1 to TRBJ2-2; a weak D match, TRBD2 (5 bases). CDR1 SGHRS and CDR2 YFSETQ come from the germline V gene. The CDR3 has 15 residues. Trimming cost V 0 bases and J 6 bases, with 12 bases left between them. CDR3 in DNA: TGCGCCAGCAGCTTGGCCGAAGGGAGTTCCGGGGAGCTGTTTTTT. The encoded protein is CASSLAEGSSGELFF.

The chain employs TRBV5-1 and TRBJ2-7; no firm D call. This CDR3 contains 14 residues. V dropped 2 bases and J dropped 7 bases, with 16 bases sitting between them. CDR1 SGHRS and CDR2 YFSETQ come from the germline V gene. The CDR3, as DNA: TGCGCCAGCAGCTTAGCAGCAAGGATGGAGGAGCAGTACTTC. Translated: CASSLAARMEEQYF.

The chain couples TRBV28 to TRBJ2-3; D unresolved. This CDR3 region has 14 residues. Germline lookup yields CDR1 MDHEN and CDR2 SYDVKM. V lost 5 bases and J lost 5, with 14 bases in between. CDR3 sequence: CASSLEVVLDTQYF. In DNA form, the CDR3 reads TGTGCCAGCAGTCTAGAGGTGGTCCTAGATACGCAGTATTTT.